The 26 T cell receptor beta chains listed next were all sequenced from one sample in a study of blood T cells in healthy people across ages (dated by TCRdb to 2015 to 2017). The library was obtained by 5' RACE. TCRdb names Illumina HiSeq 2500 as the instrument used. A second PCR of roughly 6 to 12 cycles was run with a J-beta primer mix and a sample-barcoded 5' primer. TCRdb itself trimmed the public reads at Q25 with fastp, ran MiXCR and retained productive beta chains. Identical CDR3 protein sequences are pooled into one entry, listed with their most common genes and DNA. This sample comprises some 930,000 distinct CDR3 sequences, about 29% of them detected only once. Of the sample, roughly 10% is held by the ten largest clones. This sample was shared with a second study, whose subject was T cells of mothers and their children.

Sequenced: blood. The receptors derive from a woman aged 40 to 50 in good health.

The rearrangement joins TRBV28 to TRBJ2-5, with 10 bases that match TRBD1. Losses at the gene ends were 6 bases for V and 2 bases for J; bases not matched to a gene: 6. CDR1 MDHEN and CDR2 SYDVKM come from the germline V gene. The CDR3 runs 15 residues. The CDR3 region has the DNA TGTGCCAGCAGCTTGGGGACAGGGGATCAAGAGACCCAGTACTTC. This gives the protein CASSLGTGDQETQYF.

This clonotype was seen a few times. The junction departs from germline at one end; a sequencing error may be responsible. V and J are TRBV5-1 and TRBJ2-5; 10 bases fit TRBD2. Germline V CDR1 and CDR2: SGHRS, YFSETQ. The CDR3 spans 16 residues. The CDR3 nucleotides read TGCGCCAGCAGCTTGACCCAGCGGGGGGGCCAAAAGACCCAGTACTTC. Translation gives CASSLTQRGGQKTQYF. The variable domain in full, with the rest retrieved from reference TRBV5-1 and TRBJ2-5, is KAGVTQTPRYLIKTRGQQVTLSCSPISGHRSVSWYQQTPGQGLQFLFEYFSETQRNKGNFPGRFSGRQFSNSRSEMNVSTLELGDSALYLCASSLTQRGGQKTQYFGPGTRLLVL.

Concerning this clonotype itself: Its ends do not fully match the called genes, so a read error is possible. This chain connects TRBV20-1 to TRBJ2-2; TRBD2 might be the D (5 bases). This CDR3 region has 15 residues. CDR1 and CDR2 from the germline V gene are DFQATT and SNEGSKA (reference sequence). CDR3 DNA sequence: TGCAGTGCTCCATCCCGGGTCTTGAACACCGGGGAGCGGTTTTTT. It translates to CSAPSRVLNTGERFF.

Ten or more counts support this clonotype. V and J are TRBV7-9 and TRBJ2-7; D is unclear. Trimming removed 5 bases from V and 3 bases from J, with 14 bases in between. The germline gives CDR1 SEHNR, CDR2 FQNEAQ (reference sequence). This CDR3 region has 14 residues. The CDR3 protein is CASSPELAYYEQYF. In DNA, the CDR3 is TGTGCCAGCAGCCCGGAGCTCGCCTACTACGAGCAGTACTTC.

This clonotype was recorded many times. The chain is built from TRBV7-2 and TRBJ1-1; 8 bases fit TRBD1. After removal of 5 bases from V and 5 bases from J, the junction contained 7 bases not matched to a gene. Germline V lookup: CDR1 SGHTA, CDR2 FQGNSA. The CDR3 extends over 14 amino acids. The DNA of the CDR3 is TGTGCCAGCAGCGGACAGGGAAAGGGGACTGAAGCTTTCTTT. Translated, it gives CASSGQGKGTEAFF.

This chain connects TRBV2 to TRBJ1-5; D is unclear. Germline V gene sequence: CDR1 SNHLY, CDR2 FYNNEI. This CDR3 contains 14 residues. The V end was cut by 7 bases, the J end by 0 bases, with 10 bases between. As DNA, the CDR3 is TGTGCCAGCACTTGGACCTATAGCAATCAGCCCCAGCATTTT. Translation: CASTWTYSNQPQHF.

This clonotype was seen ten or more times. A much larger clone lies a single base off, so this may be a read error. The chain combines TRBV12-3 or TRBV12-4 with TRBJ2-7; D call uncertain. The CDR3 extends over 14 amino acids. Trimming removed 5 bases from V and 7 bases from J, with 18 bases in between. CDR3: CASSPRNAFREQYF. The CDR3 coding sequence is TGTGCCAGCAGTCCTCGGAACGCTTTTAGAGAGCAGTACTTC.

Only a few counts were recorded for this clonotype. CDR3 region: CSAKVTLLNEQFF. CDR3 in DNA: TGCAGCGCGAAAGTAACGCTCCTTAATGAGCAGTTCTTC. This chain uses TRBV29-1 with TRBJ2-1; D is unresolved. The CDR3 loop spans 13 amino acids. Germline V CDR1 and CDR2: SQVTM, ANQGSEA. Trimming left V 7 bases short and J 7 bases short, with 17 bases between.

This clonotype has a count of ten or more. The V gene is TRBV5-5, the J gene TRBJ2-3; TRBD1 matches 11 bases. CDR1 is SGHKS, CDR2 YYEKEE, per germline (reference sequence). This CDR3 region has 19 residues. The trim removed 4 bases at V and 6 bases at J, leaving 19 bases unmatched. CDR3 amino acids: CASSRTGTGGYGGGDTQYF. CDR3 in DNA: TGTGCCAGCAGCCGCACCGGGACAGGGGGTTATGGAGGCGGGGATACGCAGTATTTT.

The V call is TRBV5-1, the J call TRBJ2-6; the D is unclear. The germline gives CDR1 SGHRS, CDR2 YFSETQ. This CDR3 has 14 residues. Trimming stripped 7 bases from V and 4 bases from J, with 12 bases between. The CDR3 coding sequence is TGCGCCAGCGGTGAGAGCTCGGGGGCCAACGTCCTGACTTTC. Translating gives CASGESSGANVLTF.

This chain connects TRBV10-3 to TRBJ2-3, with 10 nucleotides matching TRBD1. Germline CDR1 ENHRY, CDR2 SYGVKD. The CDR3 covers 15 residues. J was trimmed by 3 bases and V by 6 bases; bases with no gene match: 6. As DNA, the CDR3 is TGTGCCATCAGCGGAGGGACAGGGGTAACAGATACGCAGTATTTT. Residues: CAISGGTGVTDTQYF.

The chain couples TRBV4-3 to TRBJ2-2; D gene unclear. The CDR3 runs 18 residues. Germline V lookup: CDR1 LGHNA, CDR2 YSLEER. The ends were cut back, 0 bases at V and 0 bases at J, with 14 bases in the middle. CDR3 sequence: CASSQDPPFETNTGELFF. The CDR3 nucleotides read TGCGCCAGCAGCCAAGATCCCCCCTTTGAGACGAACACCGGGGAGCTGTTTTTT.

This clonotype was detected a few times. The chain uses TRBV11-2 and TRBJ2-5, with TRBD2 as a possible D gene (7 bases). From germline, CDR1 is SGHAT and CDR2 FQNNGV. V gave up 5 bases and J gave up 5 bases, with 18 bases separating them. The CDR3 is 15 amino acids. The CDR3 DNA follows: TGTGCCAGCAGCCGCACCCGGGGGGCTCGTGAGACCCAGTACTTC. Translation gives CASSRTRGARETQYF.

A word on this clonotype: This may come from a read error, since a much larger clone is one base off. This sequence joins TRBV29-1 and TRBJ2-3; perhaps TRBD2 as D (7 bases). Germline lookup yields CDR1 SQVTM and CDR2 ANQGSEA. The ends were cut back, 6 bases at V and 0 bases at J, with 16 bases in the middle. The CDR3 runs to 15 residues. The CDR3 region is CSVASRGASTDTQYF. The CDR3 DNA follows: TGCAGCGTCGCGTCACGGGGGGCTAGCACAGATACGCAGTATTTT.

As to this clonotype: A much bigger clone sits one base away, suggesting this may be a read error. This chain uses TRBV6-1 with TRBJ2-4, with TRBD1 matching over 7 bases. Germline CDR1 is MNHNS and CDR2 is SASEGT. CDR3 length: 14 residues. V lost 3 bases, J lost 6 bases, and 5 bases stayed unmatched. CDR3 residues: CASSERGRGNIQYF. The CDR3 DNA is TGTGCCAGCAGTGAGAGGGGGCGCGGAAACATTCAGTACTTC.

There are many counts of this clonotype. V usage is TRBV20-1 and J usage is TRBJ2-7, with TRBD2 matching 12 bases. Germline V gives CDR1 DFQATT, CDR2 SNEGSKA (reference sequence). J was trimmed by 0 bases and V by 0 bases; bases with no gene match: 6. The CDR3 has 17 amino acids. The CDR3 region has the DNA TGCAGTGCTAGAGAGGGGCTAGCGGGGGGGTTCTCCTACGAGCAGTACTTC. It is translated as CSAREGLAGGFSYEQYF.

The gene calls are TRBV27 and TRBJ2-7; tentatively, D is TRBD2 (6 bases). The CDR3 spans 20 residues. Germline V gene sequence: CDR1 MNHEY, CDR2 SMNVEV (reference sequence). V gave up 5 bases and J gave up 3 bases, with 32 bases separating them. CDR3 sequence (DNA): TGTGCCAGCAGTCCCCCGCCGTCCGGGAGATTATTATTAATTCTCTACGAGCAGTACTTC. It specifies CASSPPPSGRLLLILYEQYF.

There are many counts of this clonotype. The chain joins TRBV5-1 to TRBJ2-7, with 10 nucleotides matching TRBD1. With 4 bases clipped from V and 5 bases from J, the junction kept 12 bases outside the gene matches. The germline V gene has CDR1 SGHRS and CDR2 YFSETQ. There are 16 residues in the CDR3. CDR3 sequence: CASSLGQGIGAHEQYF. CDR3 coding DNA: TGCGCCAGCAGCCTGGGACAGGGGATAGGAGCTCACGAGCAGTACTTC.

With regard to this clonotype: A much larger clone differs from this one at a single base, so this may be a read error. The V call is TRBV29-1, the J call TRBJ2-5; D tentatively fits TRBD1 or TRBD2 (5 bases each). The CDR3 runs to 11 residues. From germline, CDR1 is SQVTM and CDR2 ANQGSEA. V was pared by 4 bases and J by 11 bases, with 14 bases between. The CDR3 reads CSVGGTNEQYF. CDR3 in DNA: TGCAGCGTTGGGGGGACCAATGAGCAGTACTTC. Full variable domain (missing parts from reference TRBV29-1 and TRBJ2-5): SAVISQKPSRDICQRGTSLTIQCQVDSQVTMMFWYRQQPGQSLTLIATANQGSEATYESGFVIDKFPISRPNLTFSTLTVSNMSPEDSSIYLCSVGGTNEQYFGPGTRLLVL.

The chain couples TRBV4-1 to TRBJ2-5; 7 nucleotides align to TRBD2. Trimming took 1 base from V and 3 from J; bases not matched to a gene: 5. Germline-derived CDR1 and CDR2 are MGHRA and YSYEKL. The CDR3 is 15 residues long. In DNA form, the CDR3 reads TGCGCCAGCAGCCAAGGGGAGGGCGGGGAAGAGACCCAGTACTTC. Translating gives CASSQGEGGEETQYF.

This clonotype was detected ten times or more. The CDR3 region is CASSLGELGYGYTF. DNA of the CDR3: TGTGCCAGCAGCTTGGGAGAATTGGGCTATGGCTACACCTTC. The chain has TRBV5-6 and TRBJ1-2, with no clear D. V gave up 0 bases and J gave up 4 bases, with 10 bases separating them. CDR3 length equals 14 residues. The germline gives CDR1 SGHDT, CDR2 YYEEEE.

The sample holds a few counts of this clonotype. The rearrangement joins TRBV9 to TRBJ2-5; TRBD2 matches 11 bases. CDR3 length: 16 residues. CDR1 and CDR2 from the germline V gene are SGDLS and YYNGEE. V was clipped by 0 bases and J by 5 bases; unmatched bases: 6. DNA of the CDR3: TGTGCCAGCAGCGTAGCTGTAGCGGGGGGGCTTGAGACCCAGTACTTC. Amino acid sequence: CASSVAVAGGLETQYF.

This clonotype was detected a few times. A much larger clone sits a single nucleotide away, making a read error possible. This chain connects TRBV7-8 to TRBJ2-5, with 8 bases aligning to TRBD2. V was clipped by 5 bases and J by 9 bases; unmatched bases: 11. The V gene's germline CDR1 is SGHVS and CDR2 FQNEAQ. This CDR3 spans 14 amino acids. In nucleotides, the CDR3 is TGTGCCAGCAGCCCAGGACTAGCTAGGGAGGCCCAGTACTTC. It yields the protein CASSPGLAREAQYF. The complete variable domain, with remaining parts taken from reference TRBV7-8 and TRBJ2-5, reads GAGVSQSPRYKVAKRGQDVALRCDPISGHVSLFWYQQALGQGPEFLTYFQNEAQLDKSGLPSDRFFAERPEGSVSTLKIQRTQQEDSAVYLCASSPGLAREAQYFGPGTRLLVL.

This clonotype has a count of ten or more. The chain links TRBV20-1 to TRBJ2-7; 11 bases line up with TRBD2. Germline lookup yields CDR1 DFQATT and CDR2 SNEGSKA (reference sequence). This CDR3 is 14 amino acids long. After removal of 5 bases from V and 6 bases from J, the junction contained 9 bases not matched to a gene. The CDR3 region has the DNA TGCAGTGCTGGAGTAGCGGGGGGGCCGGGCGAGCAGTACTTC. Translated, it gives CSAGVAGGPGEQYF.

This clonotype was recorded many times. V gene TRBV15 combines with J gene TRBJ2-1; 8 nucleotides align to TRBD2. J lost 5 bases, V lost 4 bases, and 4 bases had no gene match. The germline V gene has CDR1 LNHNV and CDR2 YYDKDF (reference sequence). CDR3 length: 14 residues. The CDR3 DNA sequence: TGTGCCACCAGCACCCAACTAGCGGACAATGAGCAGTTCTTC. It translates to CATSTQLADNEQFF.

In this sample, this clonotype turned up many times. The rearrangement uses TRBV14 and TRBJ2-1; 7 bases match TRBD1. The CDR3 extends over 14 amino acids. The trim removed 4 bases at V and 4 bases at J, leaving 4 bases unmatched. Germline-derived CDR1 and CDR2 are SGHDN and FVKESK. CDR3 residues: CASSRTGQYNEQFF. CDR3 in DNA: TGTGCCAGCAGCCGGACGGGACAGTACAATGAGCAGTTCTTC.